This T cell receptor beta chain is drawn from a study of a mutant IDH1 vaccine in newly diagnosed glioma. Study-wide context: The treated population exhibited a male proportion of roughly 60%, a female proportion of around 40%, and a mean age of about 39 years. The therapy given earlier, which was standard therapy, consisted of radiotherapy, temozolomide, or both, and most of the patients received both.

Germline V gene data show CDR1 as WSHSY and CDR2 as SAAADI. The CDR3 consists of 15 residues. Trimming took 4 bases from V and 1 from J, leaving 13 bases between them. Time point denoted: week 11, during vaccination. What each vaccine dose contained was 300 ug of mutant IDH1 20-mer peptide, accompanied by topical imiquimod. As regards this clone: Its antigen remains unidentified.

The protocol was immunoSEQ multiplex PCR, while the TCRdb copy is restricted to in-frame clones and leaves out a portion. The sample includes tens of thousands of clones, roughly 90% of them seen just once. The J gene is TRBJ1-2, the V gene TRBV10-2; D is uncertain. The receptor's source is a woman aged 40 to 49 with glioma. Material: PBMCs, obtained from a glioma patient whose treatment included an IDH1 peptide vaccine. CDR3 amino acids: CASSGVVGINYGYTF. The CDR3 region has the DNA TGCGCCAGCAGTGGTGTCGTAGGGATTAACTATGGCTACACCTTC.